The sequence of this TCR beta chain was determined in a study of shared clonotypes between healthy human individuals. As for the study in general: A donor's plate count was three for CD4 naive and three for CD4 memory; CD8 naive had two and CD8 memory one.

Study-wide results and limits: Generally, naive subsets came out with larger estimated richness than memory subsets.

Each of the donors was a healthy adult who was HIV-negative and had not had a recent acute infection or vaccination. The CDR3 is 17 amino acids. CDR1 is LGHNA, CDR2 YSLEER, per germline. The V and J ends lost 0 bases and 4 bases respectively, with 13 bases between them. As handled by the study authors: Filtering differed since immunoSEQ provided only junctions, with no quality scores. Sequencing used immunoSEQ multiplex PCR; TCRdb keeps in-frame clones, though not all of them. The DNA was the basis for D and trimming; V, J and clone size are from that table. The sample holds about 320,000 clones; 80% to 90% are singletons and the top ten take about 17%. Points on this clone: What it binds is not known.

The chain is built from TRBV4-3 and TRBJ2-6; no firm D call. The sequenced sample consisted of memory CD8+ T cells sorted from blood. The subset denotes: CD45RO+ cells pooled with CCR7-negative TemRA cells. This TCR came from a man between 18 and 35 years old in good health. CDR3 nucleotides: TGCGCCAGCAGCCAAGATATCGCAGGCGCAGGGGCCAACGTCCTGACTTTC. Translation: CASSQDIAGAGANVLTF.